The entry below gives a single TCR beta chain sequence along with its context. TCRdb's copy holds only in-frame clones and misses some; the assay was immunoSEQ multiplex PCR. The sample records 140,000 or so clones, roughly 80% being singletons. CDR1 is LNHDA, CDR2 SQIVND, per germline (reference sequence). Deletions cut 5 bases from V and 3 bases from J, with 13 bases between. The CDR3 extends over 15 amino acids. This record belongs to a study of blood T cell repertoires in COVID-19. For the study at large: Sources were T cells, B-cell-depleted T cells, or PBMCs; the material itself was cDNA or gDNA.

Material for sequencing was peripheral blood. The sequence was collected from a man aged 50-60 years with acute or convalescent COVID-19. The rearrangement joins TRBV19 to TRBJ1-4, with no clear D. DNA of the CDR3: TGTGCCAGTAGTCCCCTCGAGAGGCCTAATGAAAAACTGTTTTTT. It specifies CASSPLERPNEKLFF.